A single T cell receptor (beta chain) is shown here with its context. What it binds is unknown. The sample comes from a study of T cells expressing NK-cell markers. Overall study: Seven donors tested HCMV-seropositive and one tested seronegative among the eight sequenced. Study-wide points: As a fraction of CD8+ T cells, dominant NKG2C+ clonotypes reached about 1.0-7.5% in six donors. Leadership of the CD3+CD56-NKG2C+ fraction also belonged to these clonotypes in several donors.

In generating TCR beta cDNA, 5'RACE template switching with UMIs was used. Each CDR3 protein gets one entry in TCRdb, which reprocessed the 5' RACE reads and gives no DNA. Its table records about 550,000 distinct CDR3 sequences. Looked up from germline, CDR1 is LGHDT and CDR2 is YNNKEL (reference sequence). This CDR3 is 18 amino acids long. The genes are TRBV3-1 and TRBJ2-1; the D gene TCRdb calls, TRBD2, cannot be checked with no DNA. The sequence was obtained from a man between 18 and 29 years old in good health. The sample consisted of blood T cells: a sorted CD56 or NKG2C T cell subset, CD4+ or CD8+ T cells, or bulk PBMC T cells (not recorded which). Here the CDR3 reads CASSQQTSGLLGYNEQFF.